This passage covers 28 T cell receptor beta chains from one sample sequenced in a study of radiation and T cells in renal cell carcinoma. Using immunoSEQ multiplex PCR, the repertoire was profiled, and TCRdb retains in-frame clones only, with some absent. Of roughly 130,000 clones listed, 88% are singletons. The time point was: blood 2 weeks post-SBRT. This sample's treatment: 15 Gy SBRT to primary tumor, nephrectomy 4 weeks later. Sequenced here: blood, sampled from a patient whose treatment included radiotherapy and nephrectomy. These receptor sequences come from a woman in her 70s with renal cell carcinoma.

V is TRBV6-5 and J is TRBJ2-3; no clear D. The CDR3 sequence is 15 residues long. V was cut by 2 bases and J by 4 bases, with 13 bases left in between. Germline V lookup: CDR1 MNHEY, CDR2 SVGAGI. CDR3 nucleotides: TGTGCCAGCAGTTACGTGGGCCCCCGCGCAGATACGCAGTATTTT. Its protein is CASSYVGPRADTQYF.

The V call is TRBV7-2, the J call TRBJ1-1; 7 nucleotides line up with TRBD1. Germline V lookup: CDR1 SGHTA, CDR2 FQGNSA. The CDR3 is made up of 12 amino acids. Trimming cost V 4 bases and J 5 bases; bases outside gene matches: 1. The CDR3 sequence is CASSSQGTEAFF. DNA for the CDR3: TGTGCCAGCAGCTCACAGGGGACTGAAGCTTTCTTT.

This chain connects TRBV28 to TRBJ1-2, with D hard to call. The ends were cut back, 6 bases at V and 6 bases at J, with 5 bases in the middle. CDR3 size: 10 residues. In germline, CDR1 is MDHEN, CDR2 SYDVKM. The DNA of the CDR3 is TGTGCCAGCAGCAGTAATGGCTACACCTTC. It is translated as CASSSNGYTF.

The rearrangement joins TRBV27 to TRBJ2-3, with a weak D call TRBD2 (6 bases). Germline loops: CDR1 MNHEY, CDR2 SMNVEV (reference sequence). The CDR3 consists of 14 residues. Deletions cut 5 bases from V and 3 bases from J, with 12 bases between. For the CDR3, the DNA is TGTGCCAGCAGTGCTCGGAGGGGAACAGATACGCAGTATTTT. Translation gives CASSARRGTDTQYF.

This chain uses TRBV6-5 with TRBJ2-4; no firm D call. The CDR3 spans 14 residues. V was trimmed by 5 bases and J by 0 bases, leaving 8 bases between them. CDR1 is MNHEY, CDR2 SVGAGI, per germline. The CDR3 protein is CASSPSGAKNIQYF. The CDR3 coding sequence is TGTGCCAGCAGTCCCTCAGGAGCCAAAAACATTCAGTACTTC.

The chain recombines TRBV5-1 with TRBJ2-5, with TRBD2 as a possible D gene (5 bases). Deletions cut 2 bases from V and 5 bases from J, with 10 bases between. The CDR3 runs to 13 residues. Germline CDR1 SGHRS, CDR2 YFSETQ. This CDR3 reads CASSFREQETQYF. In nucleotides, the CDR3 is TGCGCCAGCAGCTTTAGGGAGCAGGAGACCCAGTACTTC.

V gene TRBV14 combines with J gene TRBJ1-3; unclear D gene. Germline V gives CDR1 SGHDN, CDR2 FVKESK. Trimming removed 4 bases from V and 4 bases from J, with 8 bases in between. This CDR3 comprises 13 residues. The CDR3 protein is CASSLGLGNTIYF. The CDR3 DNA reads TGTGCCAGCAGCCTCGGACTCGGAAACACCATATATTTT.

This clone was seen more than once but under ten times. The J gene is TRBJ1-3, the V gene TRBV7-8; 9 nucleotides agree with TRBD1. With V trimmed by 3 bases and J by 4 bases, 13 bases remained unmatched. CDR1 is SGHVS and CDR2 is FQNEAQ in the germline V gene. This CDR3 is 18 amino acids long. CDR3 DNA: TGTGCCAGCAGCTTGGACAGGGGATTGTTAACGTCCGGAAACACCATATATTTT. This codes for CASSLDRGLLTSGNTIYF.

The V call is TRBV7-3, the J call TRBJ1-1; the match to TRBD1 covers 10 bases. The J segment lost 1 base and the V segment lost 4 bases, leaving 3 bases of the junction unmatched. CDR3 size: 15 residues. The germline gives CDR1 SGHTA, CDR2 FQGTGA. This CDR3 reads CASSSGTGANTEAFF. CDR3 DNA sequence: TGTGCCAGCAGCTCCGGGACAGGGGCGAACACTGAAGCTTTCTTT.

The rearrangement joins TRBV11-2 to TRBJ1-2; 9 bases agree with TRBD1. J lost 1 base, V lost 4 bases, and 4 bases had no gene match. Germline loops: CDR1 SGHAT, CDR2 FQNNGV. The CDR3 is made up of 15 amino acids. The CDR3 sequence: CASSSTGGFNYGYTF. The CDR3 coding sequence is TGTGCCAGCAGCTCCACAGGGGGCTTTAACTATGGCTACACCTTC.

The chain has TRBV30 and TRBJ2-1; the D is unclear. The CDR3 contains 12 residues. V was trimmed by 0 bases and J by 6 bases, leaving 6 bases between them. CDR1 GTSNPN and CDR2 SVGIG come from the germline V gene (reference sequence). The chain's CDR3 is CAWSVHSNEQFF. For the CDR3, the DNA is TGTGCCTGGAGTGTGCACAGCAATGAGCAGTTCTTC.

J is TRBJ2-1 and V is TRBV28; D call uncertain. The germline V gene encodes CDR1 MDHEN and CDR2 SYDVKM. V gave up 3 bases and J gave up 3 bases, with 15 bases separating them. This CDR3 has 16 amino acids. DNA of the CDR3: TGTGCCAGCAGTTTCCCTCCCCCGACGGGCTACAATGAGCAGTTCTTC. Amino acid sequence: CASSFPPPTGYNEQFF.

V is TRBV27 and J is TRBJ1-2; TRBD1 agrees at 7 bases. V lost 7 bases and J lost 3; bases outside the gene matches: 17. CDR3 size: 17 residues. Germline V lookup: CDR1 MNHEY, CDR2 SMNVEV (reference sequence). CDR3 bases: TGTGCCAGCACCCGGAGTCGGTTTCAGGGGGAACACTATGGCTACACCTTC. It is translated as CASTRSRFQGEHYGYTF.

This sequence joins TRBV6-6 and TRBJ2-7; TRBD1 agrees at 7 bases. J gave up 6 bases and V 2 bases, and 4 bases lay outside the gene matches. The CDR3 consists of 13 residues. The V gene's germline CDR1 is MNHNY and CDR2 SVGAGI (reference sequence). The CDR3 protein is CASSYGTDGEQYF. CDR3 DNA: TGTGCCAGCAGTTACGGGACAGACGGCGAGCAGTACTTC.

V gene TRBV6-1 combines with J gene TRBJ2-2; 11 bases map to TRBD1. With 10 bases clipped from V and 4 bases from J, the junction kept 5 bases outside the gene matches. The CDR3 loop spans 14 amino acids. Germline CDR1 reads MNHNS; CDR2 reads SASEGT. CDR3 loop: CAIRTGGRTGELFF. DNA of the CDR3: TGTGCCATCAGGACAGGGGGCCGCACCGGGGAGCTGTTTTTT.

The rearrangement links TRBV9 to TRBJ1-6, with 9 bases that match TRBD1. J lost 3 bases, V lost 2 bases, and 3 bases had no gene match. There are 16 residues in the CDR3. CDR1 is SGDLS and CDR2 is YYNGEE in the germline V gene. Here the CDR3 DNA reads TGTGCCAGCAGCGTTGGGACAGGGAGCTATAATTCACCCCTCCACTTT. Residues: CASSVGTGSYNSPLHF.

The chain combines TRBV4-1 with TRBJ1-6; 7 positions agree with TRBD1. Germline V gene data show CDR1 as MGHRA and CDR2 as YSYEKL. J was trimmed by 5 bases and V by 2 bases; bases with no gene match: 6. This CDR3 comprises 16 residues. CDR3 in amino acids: CASSQSEDRNNSPLHF. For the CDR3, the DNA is TGCGCCAGCAGCCAATCTGAGGACAGGAATAATTCACCCCTCCACTTT.

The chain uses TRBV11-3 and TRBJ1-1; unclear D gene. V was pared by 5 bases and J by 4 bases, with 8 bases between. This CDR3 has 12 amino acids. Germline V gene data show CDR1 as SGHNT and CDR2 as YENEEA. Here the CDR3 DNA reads TGTGCCAGCAGCCGAATTCCCACTGAAGCTTTCTTT. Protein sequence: CASSRIPTEAFF.

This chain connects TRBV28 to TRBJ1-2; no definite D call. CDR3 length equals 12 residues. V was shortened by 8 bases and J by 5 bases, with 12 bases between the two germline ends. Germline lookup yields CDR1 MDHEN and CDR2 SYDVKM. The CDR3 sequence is CASHFPPYGYTF. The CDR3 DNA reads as TGTGCCAGCCATTTCCCACCATATGGCTACACCTTC.

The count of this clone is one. This CDR3 is CASSHGQGAPYEQYF. DNA of the CDR3: TGTGCCAGCAGCCACGGACAGGGGGCTCCCTACGAGCAGTACTTC. The V gene is TRBV7-9, the J gene TRBJ2-7; 11 positions match TRBD1. CDR1 SEHNR and CDR2 FQNEAQ come from the germline V gene (reference sequence). V was clipped by 5 bases and J by 2 bases; unmatched bases: 5. This CDR3 is 15 amino acids long.

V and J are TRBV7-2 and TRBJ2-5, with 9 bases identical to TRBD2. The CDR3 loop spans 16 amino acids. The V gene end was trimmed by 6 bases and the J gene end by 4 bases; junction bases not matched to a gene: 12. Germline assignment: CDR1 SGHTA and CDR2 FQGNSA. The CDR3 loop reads CASSRVPGGGVETQYF. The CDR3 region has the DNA TGTGCCAGCAGTCGCGTCCCTGGCGGGGGGGTAGAGACCCAGTACTTC.

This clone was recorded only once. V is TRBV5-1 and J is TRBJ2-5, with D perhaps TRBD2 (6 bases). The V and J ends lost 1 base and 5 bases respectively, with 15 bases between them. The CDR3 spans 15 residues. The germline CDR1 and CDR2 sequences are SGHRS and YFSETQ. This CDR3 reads CASSLTVGGRETQYF. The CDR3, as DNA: TGCGCCAGCAGCTTGACGGTCGGGGGTAGGGAGACCCAGTACTTC.

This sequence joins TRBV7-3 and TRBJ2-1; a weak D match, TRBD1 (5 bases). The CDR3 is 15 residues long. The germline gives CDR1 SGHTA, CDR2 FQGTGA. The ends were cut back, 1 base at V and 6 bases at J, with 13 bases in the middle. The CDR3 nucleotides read TGTGCCAGCAGCTTAAGGACACTTACCCTCAATGAGCAGTTCTTC. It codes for CASSLRTLTLNEQFF.

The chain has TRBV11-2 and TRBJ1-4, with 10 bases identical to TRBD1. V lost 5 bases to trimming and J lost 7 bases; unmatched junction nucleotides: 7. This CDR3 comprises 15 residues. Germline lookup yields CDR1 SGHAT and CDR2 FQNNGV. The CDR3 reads CASSPDRGRGEKLFF. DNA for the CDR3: TGTGCCAGCAGCCCCGACAGGGGGCGAGGTGAAAAACTGTTTTTT.

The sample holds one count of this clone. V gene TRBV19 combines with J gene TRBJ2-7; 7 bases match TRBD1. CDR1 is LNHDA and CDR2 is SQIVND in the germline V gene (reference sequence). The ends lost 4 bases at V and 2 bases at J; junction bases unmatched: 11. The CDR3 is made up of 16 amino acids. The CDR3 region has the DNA TGTGCCAGTAGTACACAGGGGCCAACCCCCACCTACGAGCAGTACTTC. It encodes CASSTQGPTPTYEQYF.

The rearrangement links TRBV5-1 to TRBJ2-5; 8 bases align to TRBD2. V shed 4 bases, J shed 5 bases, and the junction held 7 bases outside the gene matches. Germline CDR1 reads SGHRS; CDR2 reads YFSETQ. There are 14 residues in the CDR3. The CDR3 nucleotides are TGCGCCAGCAGCAGGACCGGGACTAGGGAGACCCAGTACTTC. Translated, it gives CASSRTGTRETQYF.

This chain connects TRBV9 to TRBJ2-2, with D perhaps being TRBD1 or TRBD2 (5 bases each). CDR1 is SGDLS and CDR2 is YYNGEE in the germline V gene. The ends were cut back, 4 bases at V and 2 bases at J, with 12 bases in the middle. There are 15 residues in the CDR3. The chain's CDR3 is CASSPSGGNTGELFF. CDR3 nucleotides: TGTGCCAGCAGCCCTAGTGGGGGTAACACCGGGGAGCTGTTTTTT.

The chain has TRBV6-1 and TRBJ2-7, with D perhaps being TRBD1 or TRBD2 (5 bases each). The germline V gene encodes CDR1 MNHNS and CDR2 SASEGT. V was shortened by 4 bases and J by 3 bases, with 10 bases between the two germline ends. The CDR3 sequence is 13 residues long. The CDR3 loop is CASSARDHYEQYF. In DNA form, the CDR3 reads TGTGCCAGCAGTGCCAGGGACCACTACGAGCAGTACTTC.